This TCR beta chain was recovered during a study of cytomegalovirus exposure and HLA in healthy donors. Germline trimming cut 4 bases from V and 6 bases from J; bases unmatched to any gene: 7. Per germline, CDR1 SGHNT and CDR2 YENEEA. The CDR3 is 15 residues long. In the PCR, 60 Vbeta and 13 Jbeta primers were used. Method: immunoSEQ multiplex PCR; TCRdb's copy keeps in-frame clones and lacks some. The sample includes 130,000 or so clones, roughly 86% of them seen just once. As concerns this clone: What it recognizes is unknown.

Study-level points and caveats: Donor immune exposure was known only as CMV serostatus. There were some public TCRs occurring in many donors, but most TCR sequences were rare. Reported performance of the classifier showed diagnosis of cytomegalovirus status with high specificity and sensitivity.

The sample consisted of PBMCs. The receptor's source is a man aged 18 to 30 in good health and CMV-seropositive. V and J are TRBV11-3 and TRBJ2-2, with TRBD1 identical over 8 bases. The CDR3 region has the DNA TGTGCCAGCAGCTCGTGGACAGGGAGTCCCGGGGAGCTGTTTTTT. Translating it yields CASSSWTGSPGELFF.